This T cell receptor beta chain was sequenced in a study of CD8+ T cells in alopecia areata. At the level of the study: Treatment of the treated patients consisted of oral tofacitinib, 5 to 10 mg twice daily. Patients took tofacitinib for 6 to 18 months, followed by 6 drug-free months.

Broader study findings: Clonality exceeded that of normal scalp in lesional scalp, most notably in alopecia totalis/universalis. Uncertainty remains about how baseline CD8+ expansion links to response, with one nonresponder.

As for treatment: oral pan-JAK inhibitor, 5-10 mg twice daily. Trimming cost V 7 bases and J 3 bases, with 16 bases left between them. The CDR3 contains 14 residues. The germline CDR1 and CDR2 sequences are MNHEY and SVGAGI. Note on this clone: Its antigen is unidentified.

The authors extracted RNA and reverse transcribed it into cDNA as the sequencing template. The method was immunoSEQ multiplex PCR; TCRdb's version includes in-frame clones alone and lacks a portion of them. The sample records over 150,000 clones, around 56% being singletons. V is TRBV6-5 and J is TRBJ2-7, with D perhaps matching TRBD1 (6 bases). The material sequenced was CD4+ T cells sorted from blood, taken at week 4, from a patient treated with tofacitinib. This receptor was taken from a human donor with alopecia areata. CDR3 residues: CASINQDSDYEQYF. The CDR3 DNA reads TGTGCCAGCATCAACCAGGACAGTGACTACGAGCAGTACTTC.